The 19 T cell receptor beta chains below all came from one sample that was sequenced in a study of T cell responses to AZD1222 COVID-19 vaccine. Assay: immunoSEQ multiplex PCR; the TCRdb copy retains only in-frame clones and omits some. The table records some 110,000 clones, around 87% of them present only once. Sequencing used peripheral blood, obtained on day 0 of AZD1222 vaccination. All receptors derive from an adult in good health.

Note on this clone: At one of its ends the junction is not consistent with the germline gene, which may arise from a read error. The V gene is TRBV28, the J gene TRBJ1-1; D ambiguous. Germline assignment: CDR1 MDHEN and CDR2 SYDVKM. This CDR3 is built from 13 residues. The CDR3 region is CASSLEMNPEAFF. The CDR3 DNA sequence: TGTGCCAGCAGTTTAGAAATGAACCCTGAAGCTTTCTTT.

The rearrangement links TRBV27 to TRBJ2-7; 7 nucleotides align to TRBD2. J gave up 2 bases and V 5 bases, and 9 bases lay outside the gene matches. CDR1 is MNHEY and CDR2 is SMNVEV in the germline V gene (reference sequence). The CDR3 totals 15 residues. CDR3 region: CASSAAGSSTYEQYF. In DNA form, the CDR3 reads TGTGCCAGCAGTGCAGCGGGGTCATCCACCTACGAGCAGTACTTC.

This sequence joins TRBV7-2 and TRBJ2-7, with 10 bases identical to TRBD1. Losses at the gene ends were 5 bases for V and 1 base for J; bases not matched to a gene: 14. Germline-derived CDR1 and CDR2 are SGHTA and FQGNSA. The CDR3 covers 18 residues. CDR3 amino acids: CASSLGPIGTGESYEQYF. The CDR3 region has the DNA TGTGCCAGCAGCCTGGGGCCAATAGGGACAGGGGAATCCTACGAGCAGTACTTC.

The V and J genes are TRBV19 and TRBJ2-2, with 7 bases matching TRBD1. The CDR3 sequence is 13 residues long. CDR1 is LNHDA and CDR2 is SQIVND in the germline V gene (reference sequence). The V segment lost 4 bases and the J segment 9 bases; nucleotides outside the gene matches: 5. This chain's CDR3 is CASSRQGHRELFF. Written as DNA, the CDR3 is TGTGCCAGTAGTAGACAGGGCCACCGGGAGCTGTTTTTT.

The chain joins TRBV21-1 to TRBJ1-2; the table's D call of TRBD1 was not tested on the DNA. TRBV21-1 has pseudogene status. There are 15 residues in the CDR3. CDR3 DNA sequence: TGTGCCAGCAGCACAGGGGGGAGCCCTCGACGGGGCTACACCTTC. Its translation: CASSTGGSPRRGYTF.

The CDR3: CASSYSLGAGQPQHF. The CDR3 DNA sequence: TGTGCCAGCAGTTACTCCCTGGGGGCTGGTCAGCCCCAGCATTTT. The chain has TRBV6-5 and TRBJ1-5; tentatively, D is TRBD1 (6 bases). The germline CDR1 and CDR2 sequences are MNHEY and SVGAGI. The V and J ends lost 0 bases and 6 bases respectively, with 12 bases between them. The CDR3 runs 15 residues.

The chain recombines TRBV5-1 with TRBJ1-5; TRBD1 matches at 7 bases. This CDR3 region has 13 residues. Trimming at V came to 5 bases and at J to 5 bases, leaving 4 bases not matched to a gene. The germline V gene encodes CDR1 SGHRS and CDR2 YFSETQ. The CDR3 DNA is TGCGCCAGCAGTTACAGGGGCGATCAGCCCCAGCATTTT. It specifies CASSYRGDQPQHF.

J is TRBJ1-2 and V is TRBV4-3; D is unclear. With 2 bases removed from V and 0 bases from J, the gap between germline ends came to 7 bases. The germline gives CDR1 LGHNA, CDR2 YSLEER. The CDR3 length is 14 residues. CDR3 amino acids: CASSQYGANYGYTF. DNA for the CDR3: TGCGCCAGCAGCCAATACGGAGCTAACTATGGCTACACCTTC.

V and J are TRBV29-1 and TRBJ1-2, with 7 bases identical to TRBD1. Germline V gene data show CDR1 as SQVTM and CDR2 as ANQGSEA. This CDR3 contains 15 residues. Trimming took 2 bases from V and 2 from J; bases not matched to a gene: 8. The CDR3 loop is CSVERGGQLNYGYTF. CDR3 in DNA: TGCAGCGTTGAAAGAGGGGGACAGCTAAACTATGGCTACACCTTC.

This chain connects TRBV28 to TRBJ1-5; 7 nucleotides agree with TRBD1. The CDR3 totals 19 residues. Germline V gives CDR1 MDHEN, CDR2 SYDVKM. V dropped 5 bases and J dropped 2; count of bases not matched to a gene: 18. The CDR3 nucleotides read TGTGCCAGCAGTCTTCGGGGGACAGTAGCGCCCGATGGCAATCAGCCCCAGCATTTT. It codes for CASSLRGTVAPDGNQPQHF.

In nucleotides, the CDR3 is TGTGCCAGCAGCCAAGTAGACCGGGACTATCCCCTTCCTAACACCGGGGAGCTGTTTTTT. Translating gives CASSQVDRDYPLPNTGELFF. The J gene is TRBJ2-2, the V gene TRBV4-2, with TRBD2 identical over 7 bases. Looked up from germline, CDR1 is LGHNA and CDR2 is YNFKEQ. The CDR3 totals 20 residues. The trim removed 1 base at V and 2 bases at J, leaving 16 bases unmatched.

The chain recombines TRBV3-1 (or the pseudogene TRBV3-2) with TRBJ2-7; D might be TRBD2 (5 bases). The V end was cut by 1 base, the J end by 0 bases, with 7 bases between. The CDR3 loop spans 14 amino acids. The germline V gene encodes CDR1 LGHDT and CDR2 YNNKEL (reference sequence). The CDR3 is CASSQASLSYEQYF. DNA for the CDR3: TGTGCCAGCAGCCAAGCTAGCCTCTCCTACGAGCAGTACTTC.

The chain uses TRBV6-5 and TRBJ1-2; 9 nucleotides line up with TRBD1. Unmatched junction bases numbered 2, after V lost 2 bases and J lost 7 bases. The CDR3 totals 13 residues. Germline CDR1 and CDR2: MNHEY and SVGAGI. CDR3 region: CASSYTGGFGYTF. The CDR3 nucleotides read TGTGCCAGCAGTTACACAGGGGGCTTTGGCTACACCTTC.

This chain joins TRBV4-3 and TRBJ1-2; 10 bases agree with TRBD1. Germline CDR1 LGHNA, CDR2 YSLEER. This CDR3 has 13 amino acids. V shed 3 bases and J 5 bases; nucleotides not matched to a gene: 0. CDR3 sequence (DNA): TGCGCCAGCAGCCAGGGACAGGGGTATGGCTACACCTTC. Its translation is CASSQGQGYGYTF.

The V call is TRBV19, the J call TRBJ1-4; 7 positions agree with TRBD1. The CDR3 spans 14 residues. Germline-derived CDR1 and CDR2 are LNHDA and SQIVND (reference sequence). V trimming: 6 bases; J trimming: 4 bases; junction bases outside the gene matches: 5. CDR3 bases: TGTGCCAGTAGGATGACAGGGCTTAATGAAAAACTGTTTTTT. Translating gives CASRMTGLNEKLFF. The whole variable domain, remainder taken from reference TRBV19 and TRBJ1-4, is DGGITQSPKYLFRKEGQNVTLSCEQNLNHDAMYWYRQDPGQGLRLIYYSQIVNDFQKGDIAEGYSVSREKKESFPLTVTSAQKNPTAFYLCASRMTGLNEKLFFGSGTQLSVL.

The chain links TRBV9 to TRBJ1-2, with a tentative D call TRBD1 (5 bases). Trimming shortened V by 1 base and J by 4 bases, and 17 bases separated the two germline ends. The germline gives CDR1 SGDLS, CDR2 YYNGEE. The CDR3 is 16 amino acids. The CDR3 region is CASSVRKDTLPYGYTF. The CDR3 DNA reads as TGTGCCAGCAGCGTACGTAAGGACACCCTTCCCTATGGCTACACCTTC.

This clone was detected only a few times. This chain links TRBV2 with TRBJ2-2; D may be TRBD1 (5 bases). V dropped 7 bases and J dropped 0 bases, with 18 bases sitting between them. In germline, CDR1 is SNHLY, CDR2 FYNNEI. The CDR3 loop spans 17 amino acids. The CDR3 sequence is CASTTPRHRSNTGELFF. In DNA, the CDR3 is TGTGCCAGCACTACCCCAAGGCACAGGTCGAACACCGGGGAGCTGTTTTTT.

V and J are TRBV4-3 and TRBJ2-2; 9 bases match TRBD2. The V and J ends lost 2 bases and 2 bases, in that order; junction bases with no gene match: 6. This CDR3 spans 17 amino acids. Germline CDR1 reads LGHNA; CDR2 reads YSLEER. The CDR3 sequence is CASSQLASGINTGELFF. The CDR3 DNA reads TGCGCCAGCAGCCAATTGGCTAGCGGGATTAACACCGGGGAGCTGTTTTTT.

In this sample, this clone turned up once. This chain uses TRBV11-3 with TRBJ1-4; D perhaps matches TRBD1 (6 bases). CDR1 and CDR2 (germline): SGHNT, YENEEA. The V and J ends lost 10 bases and 7 bases respectively, with 13 bases between them. This CDR3 comprises 12 residues. The CDR3 DNA follows: TGTGCCACGGGGGCTTCGGGTGAAAAACTGTTTTTT. This gives the protein CATGASGEKLFF.